Presented here are 27 T cell receptor beta chains from one specimen sequenced in a study of T-cell memory formation after mild COVID-19. TCRdb itself ran the 5' RACE reads through MiXCR, one entry per CDR3 protein. The top ten hold approximately 23% of the sample, which has about 270,000 distinct CDR3 sequences, around 16% seen once. Sequenced sample: PBMCs or a T cell subset sorted from them (not recorded which). Receptors were obtained from a man aged 18-30 years who had mild COVID-19 (a few samples of this study predate the infection). Cell type and time point are not known.

This clonotype turned up a few times. The chain uses TRBV5-1 and TRBJ2-6, with no clear D. The CDR3 loop spans 15 amino acids. Per germline, CDR1 SGHRS and CDR2 YFSETQ. Trimming left V 3 bases short and J 0 bases short, with 7 bases between. CDR3: CASSSRVSGANVLTF. The CDR3, as DNA: TGCGCCAGCAGCTCCCGGGTCTCTGGGGCCAACGTCCTGACTTTC.

A few counts support this clonotype. CDR3 nucleotide sequence: TGCAGTGTCCCTAGCGGGGGGACAGATACGCAGTATTTT. It translates to CSVPSGGTDTQYF. This chain uses TRBV20-1 with TRBJ2-3; 11 bases match TRBD2. The V gene's germline CDR1 is DFQATT and CDR2 SNEGSKA (reference sequence). V dropped 7 bases and J dropped 3; count of bases not matched to a gene: 3. This CDR3 region has 13 residues.

This clonotype was counted only a few times. The chain recombines TRBV28 with TRBJ1-2; TRBD1 matches at 7 bases. Germline lookup yields CDR1 MDHEN and CDR2 SYDVKM. There are 12 residues in the CDR3. V gave up 8 bases and J gave up 3 bases; unmatched junction bases: 3. The CDR3 bases are TGTGCCAGCTCTACAGGGGACTATGGCTACACCTTC. Protein product: CASSTGDYGYTF.

The V and J genes are TRBV7-8 and TRBJ2-5, with TRBD1 matching 7 bases. CDR1 and CDR2 from the germline V gene are SGHVS and FQNEAQ. The CDR3 extends over 14 amino acids. The trim removed 5 bases at V and 3 bases at J, leaving 6 bases unmatched. The CDR3 spells CASSKTGVKETQYF. The CDR3 DNA reads as TGTGCCAGCAGCAAAACAGGGGTGAAAGAGACCCAGTACTTC.

The chain uses TRBV15 and TRBJ1-1; D possibly corresponds to TRBD1 (5 bases). The CDR3 has 13 amino acids. V was trimmed by 2 bases and J by 5 bases, leaving 9 bases between them. Germline CDR1 is LNHNV and CDR2 is YYDKDF (reference sequence). CDR3 in amino acids: CATSRRWGTEAFF. The CDR3 region has the DNA TGTGCCACCAGCAGACGGTGGGGGACTGAAGCTTTCTTT. The full variable domain, its missing parts supplied by reference TRBV15 and TRBJ1-1, is DAMVIQNPRYQVTQFGKPVTLSCSQTLNHNVMYWYQQKSSQAPKLLFHYYDKDFNNEADTPDNFQSRRPNTSFCFLDIRSPGLGDTAMYLCATSRRWGTEAFFGQGTRLTVV.

This clonotype appeared a few times. The rearrangement joins TRBV6-2 or TRBV6-3 to TRBJ2-3; TRBD1 matches at 10 bases. The CDR3 sequence is 15 residues long. The germline V gene encodes CDR1 MNHEY and CDR2 SVGEGT. V gave up 7 bases and J gave up 1 base; unmatched junction bases: 5. CDR3 sequence (DNA): TGTGCCAGCACCACCGGGACAGGGGGCACAGATACGCAGTATTTT. Encoded protein: CASTTGTGGTDTQYF.

This clonotype was seen ten or more times. The V call is TRBV5-1, the J call TRBJ2-5; 7 positions match TRBD1. Germline values: CDR1 SGHRS, CDR2 YFSETQ. This CDR3 comprises 15 residues. With 0 bases clipped from V and 2 bases from J, the junction kept 4 bases outside the gene matches. DNA of the CDR3: TGCGCCAGCAGCTTGGGCGGACAGGAGCAAGAGACCCAGTACTTC. Its protein is CASSLGGQEQETQYF.

The rearrangement links TRBV20-1 to TRBJ1-1; weak D call: TRBD1 (5 bases). The germline V and J ends were trimmed by 3 bases and 1 base, with 12 bases remaining between them. The V gene's germline CDR1 is DFQATT and CDR2 SNEGSKA (reference sequence). The CDR3 has 14 residues. In DNA, the CDR3 is TGCAGTGCTAGGATCGGGACTAGGAACACTGAAGCTTTCTTT. This sequence encodes CSARIGTRNTEAFF.

The CDR3 DNA is TGTGCCAGCAGTTATAGCCGGGGGGGACGACCCGGGGAGCTGTTTTTT. Translating gives CASSYSRGGRPGELFF. The genes are TRBV6-2 or TRBV6-3 and TRBJ2-2; 8 nucleotides align to TRBD2. Germline V gene sequence: CDR1 MNHEY, CDR2 SVGEGT. The CDR3 extends over 16 amino acids. With V trimmed by 3 bases and J by 6 bases, 9 bases remained unmatched.

The chain has TRBV6-1 and TRBJ2-7, with D uncertain. Trimming left V 3 bases short and J 2 bases short, with 11 bases between. The CDR3 length is 14 residues. Germline values: CDR1 MNHNS, CDR2 SASEGT. The CDR3 bases are TGTGCCAGCAGTGAGTCAGTGCCAGCCTACGAGCAGTACTTC. This translates into CASSESVPAYEQYF.

This clonotype was counted only a few times. This chain connects TRBV7-2 to TRBJ1-2; TRBD1 is a possible D gene (5 bases). Germline CDR1 SGHTA, CDR2 FQGNSA. The CDR3 runs to 12 residues. The V and J ends lost 1 base and 8 bases respectively, with 8 bases between them. The CDR3 bases are TGTGCCAGCAGCTTAGGGGGGGAAGGCTACACCTTC. It yields the protein CASSLGGEGYTF.

This clonotype was seen ten or more times. The V call is TRBV4-1, the J call TRBJ2-3, with 8 bases aligning to TRBD2. V dropped 4 bases and J dropped 2; count of bases not matched to a gene: 8. This CDR3 has 16 amino acids. Germline CDR1 is MGHRA and CDR2 is YSYEKL. The CDR3 here is CASSPGGVAVTDTQYF. CDR3 nucleotide sequence: TGCGCCAGCAGCCCCGGGGGGGTAGCGGTCACAGATACGCAGTATTTT.

This clonotype was found a few times. The CDR3 protein is CAISGGTEAFF. DNA for the CDR3: TGTGCCATCAGTGGAGGCACTGAAGCTTTCTTT. This chain joins TRBV10-3 and TRBJ1-1; D uncertain. Trimming pared 4 bases from V and 4 bases from J, leaving 4 bases between. The germline CDR1 and CDR2 sequences are ENHRY and SYGVKD. The CDR3 spans 11 residues.

This clonotype was seen only a few times. This sequence joins TRBV6-2 or TRBV6-3 and TRBJ2-1; 10 bases map to TRBD2. The germline CDR1 and CDR2 sequences are MNHEY and SVGEGT. The V segment lost 6 bases and the J segment 8 bases; nucleotides outside the gene matches: 13. The CDR3 is made up of 16 amino acids. This CDR3 reads CASSNPLAGAVDEQFF. The DNA of the CDR3 is TGTGCCAGCAGCAACCCGCTAGCGGGGGCCGTCGATGAGCAGTTCTTC.

The chain recombines TRBV5-1 with TRBJ1-2; perhaps TRBD1 as D (5 bases). The CDR3 runs 15 residues. V was trimmed by 0 bases and J by 0 bases, leaving 9 bases between them. CDR1 SGHRS and CDR2 YFSETQ come from the germline V gene. The DNA of the CDR3 is TGCGCCAGCAGCTTGGGTGGGGACTCTAACTATGGCTACACCTTC. Its translation is CASSLGGDSNYGYTF. Complete variable domain (other parts from reference TRBV5-1 and TRBJ1-2): KAGVTQTPRYLIKTRGQQVTLSCSPISGHRSVSWYQQTPGQGLQFLFEYFSETQRNKGNFPGRFSGRQFSNSRSEMNVSTLELGDSALYLCASSLGGDSNYGYTFGSGTRLTVV.

The chain uses TRBV28 and TRBJ1-1; a weak D match, TRBD1 (6 bases). The germline V gene encodes CDR1 MDHEN and CDR2 SYDVKM. Trimming cost V 2 bases and J 0 bases, with 13 bases left between them. There are 16 residues in the CDR3. DNA for the CDR3: TGTGCCAGCAGTTTACTATCGGACAGCATGAACACTGAAGCTTTCTTT. This translates into CASSLLSDSMNTEAFF.

As regards this clonotype: The junction and the germline gene differ at one end; a read error may be behind it. This chain connects TRBV18 to TRBJ2-1; D is possibly TRBD2 (5 bases). The CDR3 has 14 residues. Germline CDR1 reads KGHSH; CDR2 reads LQKENI. The CDR3 region is CASSPPVTAEEQLF. CDR3 DNA sequence: TGTGCCAGCTCACCACCGGTCACAGCGGAGGAGCAGTTATTC.

The J gene is TRBJ2-3, the V gene TRBV13; 13 nucleotides agree with TRBD2. Germline V CDR1 and CDR2: PRHDT, FYEKMQ (reference sequence). CDR3 size: 20 residues. Trimming took 1 base from V and 1 from J; bases not matched to a gene: 11. DNA for the CDR3: TGTGCCAGCAGCTTAGTTTCGACTAGCGGGGGGTCGCTGCGCACAGATACGCAGTATTTT. It specifies CASSLVSTSGGSLRTDTQYF.

This clonotype was recorded at least ten times. The chain joins TRBV27 to TRBJ2-3; 7 nucleotides match TRBD1. Germline V lookup: CDR1 MNHEY, CDR2 SMNVEV (reference sequence). J gave up 3 bases and V 1 base, and 10 bases lay outside the gene matches. The CDR3 contains 17 residues. This chain's CDR3 is CASSLLCLTGWTDTQYF. CDR3 sequence (DNA): TGTGCCAGCAGTTTATTGTGTTTGACAGGGTGGACAGATACGCAGTATTTT.

This rearrangement joins TRBV7-9 to TRBJ2-7; 7 positions match TRBD1. The CDR3 extends over 14 amino acids. Germline loops: CDR1 SEHNR, CDR2 FQNEAQ (reference sequence). V lost 5 bases and J lost 2; bases outside the gene matches: 6. The CDR3 DNA sequence: TGTGCCAGCAGCGGCGACAGGGAGACCTACGAGCAGTACTTC. Translation gives CASSGDRETYEQYF.

This clonotype was counted a few times. The V call is TRBV5-1, the J call TRBJ2-7; D is uncertain. In germline, CDR1 is SGHRS, CDR2 YFSETQ. The CDR3 is 13 residues long. V was shortened by 2 bases and J by 3 bases, with 9 bases between the two germline ends. Written as DNA, the CDR3 is TGCGCCAGCAGCTTACAACACGGCTACGAGCAGTACTTC. Translation gives CASSLQHGYEQYF. The full variable domain, with the rest looked up from reference TRBV5-1 and TRBJ2-7, is KAGVTQTPRYLIKTRGQQVTLSCSPISGHRSVSWYQQTPGQGLQFLFEYFSETQRNKGNFPGRFSGRQFSNSRSEMNVSTLELGDSALYLCASSLQHGYEQYFGPGTRLTVT.

The sample holds many counts of this clonotype. This rearrangement joins TRBV11-2 to TRBJ1-1; D is unresolved. CDR3 size: 16 residues. V shed 0 bases and J shed 0 bases, with 11 bases lying between them. Germline CDR1 reads SGHAT; CDR2 reads FQNNGV. In DNA, the CDR3 is TGTGCCAGCAGCTTAGAGTTTGGAAAAATGAACACTGAAGCTTTCTTT. It yields the protein CASSLEFGKMNTEAFF. Using reference TRBV11-2 and TRBJ1-1 for the parts outside the CDR3, the full variable domain is EAGVAQSPRYKIIEKRQSVAFWCNPISGHATLYWYQQILGQGPKLLIQFQNNGVVDDSQLPKDRFSAERLKGVDSTLKIQPAKLEDSAVYLCASSLEFGKMNTEAFFGQGTRLTVV.

This clonotype was counted many times. The rearrangement uses TRBV6-6 and TRBJ2-2, with TRBD1 as a possible D gene (5 bases). Per germline, CDR1 MNHNY and CDR2 SVGAGI (reference sequence). The CDR3 runs 15 residues. With 5 bases removed from V and 6 bases from J, the gap between germline ends came to 16 bases. The CDR3 DNA sequence: TGTGCCAGCAGTCCCCCCCCAGGGTTTGCCGGGGAGCTGTTTTTT. It encodes CASSPPPGFAGELFF.

V gene TRBV2 combines with J gene TRBJ2-3; D gene ambiguous. The CDR3 has 14 residues. Germline-derived CDR1 and CDR2 are SNHLY and FYNNEI. The V end was cut by 7 bases, the J end by 1 base, with 12 bases between. The CDR3 nucleotides read TGTGCCAGCATACCAGCCCTCGGCACAGATACGCAGTATTTT. Residues: CASIPALGTDTQYF.

This clonotype appeared many times. The V gene is TRBV6-5, the J gene TRBJ2-7; TRBD2 is a possible D gene (6 bases). The germline V gene encodes CDR1 MNHEY and CDR2 SVGAGI. There are 13 residues in the CDR3. Deletions cut 4 bases from V and 3 bases from J, with 10 bases between. The CDR3 protein is CASSSGRGYEQYF. Here the CDR3 DNA reads TGTGCCAGCAGTTCGGGGCGGGGCTACGAGCAGTACTTC.

The chain employs TRBV12-5 and TRBJ2-7; perhaps TRBD2 as D (6 bases). V was shortened by 7 bases and J by 0 bases, with 13 bases between the two germline ends. The CDR3 spans 14 residues. CDR1 and CDR2 (germline): LGHNT, FRNRAP. The CDR3 region is CASVPGDRSYEQYF. The CDR3 DNA reads TGTGCTAGTGTTCCGGGGGACCGCTCCTACGAGCAGTACTTC. Combining the CDR3 with reference TRBV12-5 and TRBJ2-7 gives the whole variable domain DARVTQTPRHKVTEMGQEVTMRCQPILGHNTVFWYRQTMMQGLELLAYFRNRAPLDDSGMPKDRFSAEMPDATLATLKIQPSEPRDSAVYFCASVPGDRSYEQYFGPGTRLTVT.

There are a few counts of this clonotype. The CDR3 is CASRSVTPAVSGNTIYF. The CDR3 nucleotides are TGCGCCAGCAGAAGTGTAACACCCGCGGTCTCTGGAAACACCATATATTTT. The chain joins TRBV10-2 to TRBJ1-3, with D unresolved. This CDR3 contains 17 residues. Germline V gene lookup returns CDR1 WSHSY and CDR2 SAAADI. The germline V and J ends were trimmed by 6 bases and 0 bases, with 18 bases remaining between them.